These T cell receptor beta chains were read from a single sample in a study of Ad26.COV2.S vaccination and SARS-CoV-2 variants. TCRdb's copy holds only in-frame clones and misses some; the assay was immunoSEQ multiplex PCR. Of over 450,000 clones listed, roughly nine tenths are singletons. Sequencing was performed on peripheral blood, taken in a trial of Ad26.COV2.S vaccine versus placebo. The receptor source for this set is a person between 18 and 59 years old who received the Ad26.COV2.S COVID-19 vaccine or a placebo. CDR3s include the opening cysteine and the closing phenylalanine or tryptophan. The D gene is left open where the match is weak.

NA | TRBJ2-1 | TRBV5-1 | CASSLESPSSLTSSYNEQFF
NA | TRBJ1-2 | TRBV25-1 | CASSGTGIYGYTF
NA | TRBJ2-5 | TRBV3-1/TRBV3-2 | CASSQVSRRGETQYF
NA | TRBJ1-2 | TRBV3-1/TRBV3-2 | CASSYGKNYGYTF
NA | TRBJ1-1 | TRBV3-1/TRBV3-2 | CASSQEVGNTEAFF
TRBD2 | TRBJ2-7 | TRBV7-6 | CASSLVAGEGSFYEQYF
NA | TRBJ1-2 | TRBV5-1 | CASSLEGRGFYGYTF
TRBD2 | TRBJ2-1 | TRBV6-5 | CASSYEAGEPYNEQFF
NA | TRBJ1-1 | TRBV20-1 | CSASFGRGRTEAFF
NA | TRBJ2-2 | TRBV7-9 | CASSLERGELFF
TRBD1 | TRBJ1-1 | TRBV4-2 | CASSQDRTGPNTEAFF